These 29 T cell receptor beta chains came from one sample sequenced in a study of molecular identifiers for immune sequencing clone quantification. TCRdb processed the PCR reads anew with MiXCR; each CDR3 protein has one entry. The sample holds about 640,000 distinct CDR3 sequences, 20% seen once. The sequenced sample was naive CD8+ T cells from blood, with Jurkat cell RNA spiked in. Noted subset: FACS-sorted CD8+CD4-CCR7+CD45RA+ naive T cells. These receptors all come from a human donor in good health. Some libraries in this study had Jurkat cell RNA spiked in.

A single count supports this clonotype. This chain uses TRBV5-6 with TRBJ2-7, with D unclear. This CDR3 has 14 residues. V was cut by 2 bases and J by 2 bases, with 11 bases left in between. From germline, CDR1 is SGHDT and CDR2 YYEEEE. This CDR3 reads CASSLPTRTYEQYF. In nucleotides, the CDR3 is TGTGCCAGCAGCTTACCCACAAGAACCTACGAGCAGTACTTC.

Comment on this clonotype: Just one base apart from a much larger clone, this may be a read error. This chain links TRBV4-3 with TRBJ2-7; 9 bases are a match to TRBD2. Germline CDR1 LGHNA, CDR2 YSLEER. The CDR3 covers 15 residues. Losses at the gene ends were 6 bases for V and 9 bases for J; bases not matched to a gene: 15. In DNA form, the CDR3 reads TGCGCCAGCAGACCCGGTCTAGCGGGGACCTGGGGGCAGTACTTC. Its translation is CASRPGLAGTWGQYF.

A remark on this clonotype: A read error is possible here, since a much larger clone lies one base away. The V and J genes are TRBV6-5 and TRBJ1-1; D uncertain. There are 13 residues in the CDR3. The V gene's germline CDR1 is MNHEY and CDR2 SVGAGI. The ends were cut back, 7 bases at V and 3 bases at J, with 12 bases in the middle. CDR3 protein: CASMWPYDTEAFF. The DNA for the CDR3 is TGTGCCAGCATGTGGCCATACGACACTGAAGCTTTCTTT.

This clonotype appeared once. At one of its ends the junction is not consistent with the germline gene, which may arise from a read error. The chain couples TRBV12-3 or TRBV12-4 to TRBJ1-2; D possibly corresponds to TRBD1 (6 bases). The length of the CDR3 is 11 residues. CDR3 region: CASSFFGGYAF. In DNA, the CDR3 is TGTGCCAGCAGTTTCTTTGGGGGCTACGCCTTC.

The table lists this clonotype with a few counts. The chain employs TRBV19 and TRBJ2-3; TRBD2 is a possible D gene (6 bases). V was clipped by 2 bases and J by 0 bases, with 15 bases between them. The germline V gene encodes CDR1 LNHDA and CDR2 SQIVND (reference sequence). This CDR3 spans 17 amino acids. CDR3 loop: CASSIYWVAASTDTQYF. CDR3 in DNA: TGTGCCAGTAGTATATATTGGGTAGCGGCTAGCACAGATACGCAGTATTTT.

This sequence joins TRBV20-1 and TRBJ2-7; 8 nucleotides agree with TRBD1. Trimming took 7 bases from V and 3 from J; bases not matched to a gene: 11. The CDR3 is 14 amino acids. The V gene's germline CDR1 is DFQATT and CDR2 SNEGSKA (reference sequence). The CDR3 DNA follows: TGCAGTGTTCGATCCTCGGGACAGGTCTACGAGCAGTACTTC. It codes for CSVRSSGQVYEQYF.

This clonotype was detected only once. Given a much more abundant clone one base away, this may be a read error. The V call is TRBV4-3, the J call TRBJ1-1; D is undetermined. Germline V gives CDR1 LGHNA, CDR2 YSLEER. CDR3 length equals 15 residues. CDR3 in amino acids: CAGSQDWLANTEAFF. The CDR3 DNA reads TGCGCCGGCAGCCAAGATTGGTTAGCGAACACTGAAGCTTTCTTT.

As concerns this clonotype: A read error is possible here, since a much larger clone lies one base away. CDR3 bases: TGCAGCTCAATTATTGGGAGCACTGGAGCTTTCTTT. Translating gives CSSIIGSTGAFF. This chain joins TRBV29-1 and TRBJ1-1; no clear D gene. This CDR3 region has 12 residues. Germline CDR1 is SQVTM and CDR2 is ANQGSEA.

Notes on this clonotype: The junction and the germline gene differ at one end; a read error may be behind it. The DNA of the CDR3 is TGTGCCAGCAGCCCCGGGAGAAACTACAAGCAGTACTTC. Amino acids: CASSPGRNYKQYF. This sequence joins TRBV13 and TRBJ2-7; D is perhaps TRBD2 (6 bases). This CDR3 region has 13 residues. Per the germline V gene, CDR1 is PRHDT and CDR2 is FYEKMQ (reference sequence).

The rearrangement uses TRBV7-9 and TRBJ2-7, with 8 nucleotides matching TRBD1. The V segment lost 5 bases and the J segment 3 bases; nucleotides outside the gene matches: 12. Germline V CDR1 and CDR2: SEHNR, FQNEAQ (reference sequence). The CDR3 totals 16 residues. The CDR3 sequence is CASSDGTGTGDYEQYF. The CDR3 DNA is TGTGCCAGCAGCGACGGAACCGGGACAGGTGACTACGAGCAGTACTTC. The entire variable domain, with the rest obtained from reference TRBV7-9 and TRBJ2-7, is as follows: DTGVSQNPRHKITKRGQNVTFRCDPISEHNRLYWYRQTLGQGPEFLTYFQNEAQLEKSRLLSDRFSAERPKGSFSTLEIQRTEQGDSAMYLCASSDGTGTGDYEQYFGPGTRLTVT.

Details on this clonotype: Being one base from a much bigger clone, this may be a read error. The chain combines TRBV29-1 with TRBJ2-5, with D possibly being TRBD2 (6 bases). The CDR3 extends over 16 amino acids. V was pared by 1 base and J by 0 bases, with 15 bases between. Per germline, CDR1 SQVTM and CDR2 ANQGSEA. CDR3 loop: CSVEVVGGPYQETQYF. The CDR3 nucleotides read TGCAGCGTTGAAGTTGTGGGGGGACCGTACCAAGAGACCCAGTACTTC.

This clonotype was seen a handful of times. This chain connects TRBV4-3 to TRBJ1-2; D gene ambiguous. There are 14 residues in the CDR3. Germline V gives CDR1 LGHNA, CDR2 YSLEER. V was clipped by 1 base and J by 2 bases, with 8 bases between them. The CDR3: CASSQGVRNYGYTF. The CDR3 DNA reads as TGCGCCAGCAGCCAAGGAGTCAGGAACTATGGCTACACCTTC.

The chain employs TRBV9 and TRBJ2-3; perhaps TRBD2 as D (6 bases). CDR3 length: 15 residues. Trimming removed 4 bases from V and 5 bases from J, with 17 bases in between. CDR1 and CDR2 (germline): SGDLS, YYNGEE. The CDR3 loop is CASSTRDFLGDTQYF. Written as DNA, the CDR3 is TGTGCCAGCAGCACCCGGGACTTCCTCGGAGATACGCAGTATTTT.

To note about this clonotype: A much larger clone differs by one base, so this may be a read error. The chain has TRBV4-3 and TRBJ2-7; TRBD2 might be the D (6 bases). The CDR3 spans 15 residues. Per the germline V gene, CDR1 is LGHNA and CDR2 is YSLEER. In DNA form, the CDR3 reads TGCGCCAGCTGCCAAGACGCGACTAGTTTCCCCGAGCAGTACTTC. Protein product: CASCQDATSFPEQYF.

This clonotype was picked up many times. V usage is TRBV7-3 and J usage is TRBJ2-1; 7 bases align to TRBD2. This CDR3 has 14 amino acids. Germline CDR1 reads SGHTA; CDR2 reads FQGTGA. The V segment lost 4 bases and the J segment 9 bases; nucleotides outside the gene matches: 9. This CDR3 is CASSSTGPGGEQFF. The CDR3 region has the DNA TGTGCCAGCAGCTCGACTGGGCCGGGGGGTGAGCAGTTCTTC.

On this clonotype: This could be a read error, since a much larger clone is one nucleotide away. CDR3: CASSLAPGLGLYEQYF. Written as DNA, the CDR3 is TGTGCCAGCAGCTTGGCCCCAGGACTAGGGCTCTACGAGCAGTACTTC. The V call is TRBV5-4, the J call TRBJ2-7, with TRBD2 matching over 7 bases. The CDR3 is 16 amino acids. Trimming cost V 0 bases and J 3 bases; bases outside gene matches: 9. In germline, CDR1 is SGHNT, CDR2 YYREEE (reference sequence).

Notes on this clonotype: A much larger clone differs from this one at a single base, so this may be a read error. The J gene is TRBJ2-2, the V gene TRBV21-1. TRBV21-1 has pseudogene status. This CDR3 has 15 amino acids. CDR3 DNA sequence: TGTACCAACCCGTCGGTGGACGGCAACACCGGGGAGCTGTTTTTT. Residues: CTNPSVDGNTGELFF.

In regard to this clonotype: This may stem from a read error, because a much larger clone lies one nucleotide away. The CDR3 reads CASSEHGGADTQYF. The CDR3, as DNA: TGTGCCAGCAGCGAACATGGAGGGGCAGATACGCAGTATTTT. V is TRBV9 and J is TRBJ2-3; tentative D call: TRBD2 (6 bases). The V end lost 3 bases, the J end lost 4 bases, and 12 bases lay between the germline ends. CDR3 length equals 14 residues. Germline-derived CDR1 and CDR2 are SGDLS and YYNGEE.

This clonotype was counted at least ten times. The rearrangement joins TRBV5-1 to TRBJ2-7; tentative D call: TRBD1 (6 bases). Trimming left V 0 bases short and J 3 bases short, with 19 bases between. There are 17 residues in the CDR3. Germline V gene lookup returns CDR1 SGHRS and CDR2 YFSETQ. This CDR3 is CASSLGNPGTPSYEQYF. For the CDR3, the DNA is TGCGCCAGCAGCTTGGGGAATCCGGGGACACCAAGCTACGAGCAGTACTTC.

This clonotype occurred many times. The chain uses TRBV29-1 and TRBJ1-4, with D perhaps matching TRBD1 (5 bases). The CDR3 has 12 residues. Trimming took 5 bases from V and 6 from J, leaving 10 bases between them. Germline V gene sequence: CDR1 SQVTM, CDR2 ANQGSEA. Here the CDR3 reads CSVWDGYEKLFF. For the CDR3, the DNA is TGCAGCGTTTGGGACGGCTATGAAAAACTGTTTTTT.

Many counts were recorded for this clonotype. The V and J genes are TRBV20-1 and TRBJ1-1; D uncertain. V was clipped by 0 bases and J by 2 bases, with 16 bases between them. This CDR3 comprises 16 residues. In germline, CDR1 is DFQATT, CDR2 SNEGSKA (reference sequence). This CDR3 reads CSARERAGFFNTEAFF. The DNA for the CDR3 is TGCAGTGCTAGAGAGCGAGCTGGATTTTTTAACACTGAAGCTTTCTTT.

In its sample, this clonotype was seen many times. This chain uses TRBV30 with TRBJ2-7; no clear D gene. Germline V lookup: CDR1 GTSNPN, CDR2 SVGIG (reference sequence). V was clipped by 0 bases and J by 6 bases, with 9 bases between them. This CDR3 has 12 amino acids. The DNA of the CDR3 is TGTGCCTGGAGTGTTGCCGGTTTCGAGCAGTACTTC. The encoded protein is CAWSVAGFEQYF.

In regard to this clonotype: A much larger clone sits a single nucleotide away, making a read error possible. The CDR3 DNA is TGTGCCAGCAGCCCAGACGGGACAGCTGGGGAAACTTTCTTT. It yields the protein CASSPDGTAGETFF. The genes are TRBV7-3 and TRBJ1-1; 7 bases line up with TRBD1. This CDR3 comprises 14 residues. Germline values: CDR1 SGHTA, CDR2 FQGTGA. Losses at the gene ends were 5 bases for V and 12 bases for J; bases not matched to a gene: 15.

On this clonotype itself: A single base separates this from a much larger clone, so it may be a read error. This rearrangement joins TRBV27 to TRBJ2-7; 8 bases map to TRBD2. Germline CDR1 is MNHEY and CDR2 is SMNVEV (reference sequence). The CDR3 has 14 residues. The CDR3 DNA follows: TGTGCCAGCAGTTTGCTAGCGGGCACCTACGAGCAGGACTTC. Amino acids: CASSLLAGTYEQDF.

Regarding this clonotype: A read error may explain this, as a much larger clone is one base away. The V call is TRBV6-5, the J call TRBJ1-5, with 8 bases lining up with TRBD1. J gave up 4 bases and V 6 bases, and 8 bases lay outside the gene matches. The V gene's germline CDR1 is MNHEY and CDR2 SVGAGI. This CDR3 has 15 residues. The CDR3 DNA is TGTGCCAGCAGACACGGACAGGGACAAAATCAGCCCCAGCATTTT. Protein: CASRHGQGQNQPQHF.

This clonotype was recorded at least ten times. J is TRBJ1-5 and V is TRBV5-8; possibly TRBD1 for D (5 bases). The length of the CDR3 is 15 residues. Trimming took off 3 bases at V and 0 bases at J, with 10 bases between the two ends. In germline, CDR1 is SGHTS, CDR2 YDEGEE. The CDR3 loop is CASSWDGDSNQPQHF. In DNA form, the CDR3 reads TGTGCCAGCAGCTGGGACGGTGATAGCAATCAGCCCCAGCATTTT.

With regard to this clonotype: The CDR3 does not end in the conserved phenylalanine or tryptophan, so this is likely a read error. The V gene is TRBV5-6, the J gene TRBJ2-3; the D is unclear. V lost 0 bases, J lost 6 bases, and 5 bases lay in between. Germline loops: CDR1 SGHDT, CDR2 YYEEEE. CDR3 length: 12 residues. CDR3 DNA: TGTGCCAGCAGCTTGGTCCCCGATACGCAGTATTCT. Translated: CASSLVPDTQYS.

This clonotype was recorded many times. V and J are TRBV28 and TRBJ2-7; D is ambiguous. The V end was cut by 3 bases, the J end by 4 bases, with 10 bases between. Germline CDR1 MDHEN, CDR2 SYDVKM. The CDR3 has 13 amino acids. The CDR3, as DNA: TGTGCCAGCAGTTTTCCCTTTCCTTACGAGCAGTACTTC. It translates to CASSFPFPYEQYF.

In this sample, this clonotype turned up a few times. The CDR3 nucleotides are TGTGCCATGACCCCCGATTTCTATGGCTACACCTTC. Amino acids: CAMTPDFYGYTF. The J gene is TRBJ1-2, the V gene TRBV10-3, with D uncertain. The CDR3 length is 12 residues. CDR1 and CDR2 from the germline V gene are ENHRY and SYGVKD. Between the trimmed V and J ends, which lost 9 bases and 4 bases, there was a span of 12 bases.